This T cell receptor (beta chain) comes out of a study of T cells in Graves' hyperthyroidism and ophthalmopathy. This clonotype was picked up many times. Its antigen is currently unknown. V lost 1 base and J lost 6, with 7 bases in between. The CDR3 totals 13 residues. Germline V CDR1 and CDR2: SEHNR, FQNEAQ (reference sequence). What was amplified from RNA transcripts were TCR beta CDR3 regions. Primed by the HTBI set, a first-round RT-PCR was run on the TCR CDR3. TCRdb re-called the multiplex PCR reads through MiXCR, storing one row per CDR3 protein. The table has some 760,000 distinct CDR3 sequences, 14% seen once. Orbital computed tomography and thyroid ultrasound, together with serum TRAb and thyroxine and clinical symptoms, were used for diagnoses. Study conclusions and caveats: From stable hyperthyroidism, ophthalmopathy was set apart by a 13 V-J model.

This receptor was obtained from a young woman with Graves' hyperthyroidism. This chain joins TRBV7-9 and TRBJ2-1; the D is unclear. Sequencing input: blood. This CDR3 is CASSLVTANEQFF. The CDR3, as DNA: TGTGCCAGCAGCTTAGTTACAGCCAATGAGCAGTTCTTC.